This T cell receptor (beta chain) was identified during a study of shared clonotypes between healthy human individuals (dated by TCRdb to about 2020). A note on the overall study: The cohort included a few men and a couple of women between 18 and 49 years of age. Libraries were prepared and TCR repertoires were sequenced by different laboratories using diverse techniques, in order to increase sequencing depth and limit assay-specific biases. The study deeply sequenced blood TCR repertoires of about five healthy adults to estimate repertoire size and the extent of clonotype sharing between individuals. For each donor, CD4 naive and CD4 memory were each run on three plates, CD8 naive on two plates, and CD8 memory on one plate. Leukapheresis yielded between about 0.85 and 10 billion PBMCs per donor. Broad study findings and their caveats: Because the study included a small number of donors, the genetic and exposure-history diversity represented was limited. Sampling was limited to blood, and TCR repertoires in tissue likely differ from TCR repertoires in blood. Naive subsets generally had larger estimated clonotype richness than memory subsets did. Pairwise subsampling indicated that sequencing depth was expected to affect the degree of clonotype sharing among donors. Compared with non-shared clonotypes, the clonotypes found in all four sorted-subset donors had higher generation probabilities. Approximately 5% of naive CD4, 3% to 4% of naive CD8, roughly 2.5% of memory CD4, and 0.4% of memory CD8 clonotypes were shared across a few donors. Rarefaction of sorted-subset datasets indicated incomplete sequencing despite the large sequencing depth.

Using the deep immunoSEQ assay, multiplex PCR amplified TCR CDR3 regions from genomic DNA. Genomic DNA extracted from each cell subset was distributed evenly over all wells of several immunoSEQ 96-well plates, and each plate served as one replicate. For sorted subsets, about 200 ng genomic DNA, equal to tens of thousands of T cell genomes, was loaded into each replicate PCR. Purified libraries were quantified with a Qubit 3.0 fluorometer, sized on a Bioanalyzer 2100, and re-quantified with the KAPA Library Quantification kit. Each immunoSEQ 96-well plate was sequenced on its own single-read 150-cycle Illumina NextSeq 550 flow cell. Per the authors' processing: Because the immunoSEQ output held only junctional sequences and lacked quality scores, the filtering could not match the filtering applied to full-length reads. Sequences were annotated with PyIR, a Python wrapper for IgBLAST v1.9, using IMGT germline references to assign V/J genes and CDR3. Any read was removed if the V/J assignment was weak (E-value above 1e-6), the CDR3 was missing, or the read contained stop codons, out-of-frame junctions, or ambiguous translated residues. V3J clonotypes were defined by identical inferred V gene, J gene, and CDR3 amino acid sequence. To compute the percentage overlap between repertoires, the number of shared unique clonotypes was divided by the size of the smaller repertoire. Three approaches were used to assess repertoire richness: RTK rarefaction, the Chao1 estimator, and Recon v2.1 estimates of unobserved clonotypes. Generation probabilities for all TCRbeta clonotypes obtained by the gDNA method from a handful of donors were computed using OLGA. TCRdb carries this immuneACCESS record with in-frame sequences only. Its versions omit some clonotypes, under half of them owing to an unresolved V gene in the studies checked, with the rest unexplained. V, J and clone size were drawn from that table, and D and trimming were deduced from the DNA. This sample is represented by hundreds of thousands of clones; around four fifths of them were singletons. The ten largest account for around 1.8% of the sample.

Note on this clone: The clone's antigen remains unknown. Per-nucleotide qualities are absent, and no much larger clonotype sits a single base away. Other DNA variants within this sample encode the same CDR3.

The donors were healthy, HIV-negative adults with no recently reported acute infections or vaccinations. Every donor was a Caucasian adult living in Nashville, Tennessee, USA. Magnetic negative selection was used to enrich CD4+ T cells, after which naive cells were positively selected on CD45RA and the negative fraction became the memory subset. After blood collection by leukapheresis, PBMCs were isolated using Ficoll-Histopaque density gradient centrifugation and then cryopreserved in the vapor phase of liquid nitrogen. Purity and quantity of every magnetically sorted T cell population were checked by analytical flow cytometry. Each sorted fraction had its genomic DNA isolated and then quantified by UV absorbance on a Nanodrop 2000c. V and J lose 7 bases and 2 bases, and a span of 5 bases separates them. The germline V gene encodes CDR1 MDHEN and CDR2 SYDVKM. Including the terminal cysteine and phenylalanine, the CDR3 comprises 11 residues. Of the read, only the CDR3 DNA is kept; its 33 bases are in frame from base 1.

The sequenced sample consisted of memory CD4+ T cells sorted from blood. The label giving this sample's cell subset or site can be read as: CD45RA-negative fraction. The origin of this receptor is a woman in her twenties or thirties in good health. The chain is assembled from TRBV28 and TRBJ1-2; the D gene lacks a confident call. The DNA sequence is given as TGTGCCAGCACCGGGAACTATGGCTACACCTTC. Its coded protein is CASTGNYGYTF.